This TCR beta chain came from a study of T cells in Graves' hyperthyroidism and ophthalmopathy. General study findings and limits: Ophthalmopathy, which appeared later, was predicted by the model a median 6.5 months before onset.

Germline CDR1 is SGHTA and CDR2 is FQGTGA. The junction had 1 base not matched to a gene; V was cut back by 0 bases and J by 2 bases. This CDR3 contains 15 residues. This clonotype was counted at least ten times. The antigen is undetermined. The PBMCs were sourced from fresh peripheral blood (around 9.3 ml). It was RNA transcripts that yielded the amplified TCR beta CDR3 regions. The HTBI set primed first-round TCR CDR3 RT-PCR. MiXCR was run by TCRdb on the multiplex PCR reads, yielding one entry per CDR3 protein. The top ten clones hold approximately 19% of a sample with about 350,000 distinct CDR3 sequences, nearly 15% of them seen once.

What was sequenced was blood. The TCR sequence derives from a woman in her sixties or seventies with Graves' ophthalmopathy. The gene calls are TRBV7-3 and TRBJ2-1, with 7 bases lining up with TRBD2. This CDR3 is CASSLTREAYNEQFF. DNA for the CDR3: TGTGCCAGCAGCTTAACCCGGGAGGCCTACAATGAGCAGTTCTTC. Together with reference TRBV7-3 and TRBJ2-1, the CDR3 gives the full variable domain: GAGVSQTPSNKVTEKGKYVELRCDPISGHTALYWYRQSLGQGPEFLIYFQGTGAADDSGLPNDRFFAVRPEGSVSTLKIQRTERGDSAVYLCASSLTREAYNEQFFGPGTRLTVL.